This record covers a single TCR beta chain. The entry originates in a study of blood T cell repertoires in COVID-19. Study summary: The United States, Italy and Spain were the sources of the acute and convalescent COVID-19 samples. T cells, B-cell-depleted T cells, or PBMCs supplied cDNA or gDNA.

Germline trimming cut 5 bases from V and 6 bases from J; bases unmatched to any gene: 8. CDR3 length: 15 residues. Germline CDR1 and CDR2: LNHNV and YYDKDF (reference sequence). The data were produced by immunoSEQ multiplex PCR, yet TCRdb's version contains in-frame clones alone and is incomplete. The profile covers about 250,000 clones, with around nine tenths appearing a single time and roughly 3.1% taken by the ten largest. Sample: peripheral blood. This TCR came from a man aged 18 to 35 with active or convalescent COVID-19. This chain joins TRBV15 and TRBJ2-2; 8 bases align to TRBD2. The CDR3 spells CATSRGGGVPGELFF. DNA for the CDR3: TGTGCCACCAGCCGGGGGGGAGGGGTGCCCGGGGAGCTGTTTTTT.